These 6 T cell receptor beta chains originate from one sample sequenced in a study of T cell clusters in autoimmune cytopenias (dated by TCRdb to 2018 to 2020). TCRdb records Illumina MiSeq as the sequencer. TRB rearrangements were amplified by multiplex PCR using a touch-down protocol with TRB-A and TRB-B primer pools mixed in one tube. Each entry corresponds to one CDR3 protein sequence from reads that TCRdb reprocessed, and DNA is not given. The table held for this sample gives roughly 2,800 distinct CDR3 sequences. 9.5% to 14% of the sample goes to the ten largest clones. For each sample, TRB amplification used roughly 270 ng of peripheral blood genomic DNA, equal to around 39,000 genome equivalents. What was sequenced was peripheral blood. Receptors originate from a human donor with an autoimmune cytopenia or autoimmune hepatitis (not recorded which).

The CDR3 region is CASNKDRTYWYTF. This sequence joins TRBV12-3 or TRBV12-4 and TRBJ1-2; with no DNA, the TCRdb D assignment of TRBD1 cannot be verified. The CDR3 totals 13 residues.

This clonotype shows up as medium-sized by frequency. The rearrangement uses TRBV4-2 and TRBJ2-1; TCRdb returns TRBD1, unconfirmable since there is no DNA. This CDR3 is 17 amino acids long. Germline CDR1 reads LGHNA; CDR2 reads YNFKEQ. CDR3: CASSRGDPSRAYNEQFF.

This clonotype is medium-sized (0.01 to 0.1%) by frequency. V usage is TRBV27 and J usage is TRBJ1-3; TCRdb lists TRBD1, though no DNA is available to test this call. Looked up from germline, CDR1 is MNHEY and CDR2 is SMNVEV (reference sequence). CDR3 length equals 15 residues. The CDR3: CASSLQGALGNTIYF.

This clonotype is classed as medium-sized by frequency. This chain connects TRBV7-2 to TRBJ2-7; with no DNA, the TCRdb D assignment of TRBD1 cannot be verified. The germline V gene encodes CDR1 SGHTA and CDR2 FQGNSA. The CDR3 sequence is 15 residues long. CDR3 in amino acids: CASNLGTGGGYEQYF.

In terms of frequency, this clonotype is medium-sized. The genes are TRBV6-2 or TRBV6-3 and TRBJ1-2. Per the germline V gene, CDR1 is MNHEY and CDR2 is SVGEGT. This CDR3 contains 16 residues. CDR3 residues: CASSYTLRSDSGSYTF.

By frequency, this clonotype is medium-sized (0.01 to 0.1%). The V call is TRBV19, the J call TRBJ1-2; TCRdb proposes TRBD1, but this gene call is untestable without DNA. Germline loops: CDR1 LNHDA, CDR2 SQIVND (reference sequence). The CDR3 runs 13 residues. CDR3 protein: CASSSHRGDGYTF.